Listed below are T cell receptor beta chains from one sample, sequenced in a study of T cell repertoires in cytomegalovirus infection. TCRdb re-called the reads with MiXCR, one entry per CDR3 protein. The sample has roughly 280,000 distinct CDR3 sequences; around 13% are singletons. Sequenced sample: PBMCs. The receptors derive from a human donor in good health (CMV status not recorded). Some clones in this sample may be carry-over from other donors' samples. Each CDR3 is given with its conserved first and last residue. Fields, in order: clone size, V gene, J gene, D gene, CDR3 protein, CDR3 DNA. D genes are given only for firm matches. Clone sizes are given selectively: once, few, many, or a class where the clone is expanded.

.	TRBV6-5	TRBJ2-1	TRBD2	CASRQSGGSGRAKFF	TGTGCCAGCAGACAATCCGGTGGTAGCGGGAGGGCCAAGTTCTTC
many	TRBV7-3	TRBJ2-1	.	CASSLSPRRNPYNEQFF	TGTGCCAGCAGCTTAAGTCCGAGGAGAAACCCTTACAATGAGCAGTTCTTC
.	TRBV2	TRBJ2-4	TRBD1	CASRRQGGKNIQYF	TGTGCCAGCCGGCGACAGGGTGGCAAAAACATTCAGTACTTC
.	TRBV5-4	TRBJ2-7	.	CASSSQGGYEQYF	TGTGCCAGCAGCTCGCAGGGGGGCTACGAGCAGTACTTC
few	TRBV12-3/TRBV12-4	TRBJ1-2	.	CASSYRANGYTF	TGTGCCAGCAGTTACAGGGCCAATGGCTACACCTTC
many	TRBV12-3/TRBV12-4	TRBJ1-1	.	CASSLSAGDTEAFF	TGTGCCAGCAGTTTATCGGCAGGGGACACTGAAGCTTTCTTT
few	TRBV6-2/TRBV6-3	TRBJ2-1	.	CASSYSGTLNEQFF	TGTGCCAGCAGTTACTCGGGGACTCTCAATGAGCAGTTCTTC
many	TRBV4-3	TRBJ2-1	.	CASSHELRGGSYNEQFF	TGCGCCAGCAGCCATGAGCTGAGGGGGGGCTCCTACAATGAGCAGTTCTTC
.	TRBV10-3	TRBJ2-5	.	CAISPNQETQYF	TGTGCCATCAGTCCTAACCAAGAGACCCAGTACTTC
few	TRBV2	TRBJ2-3	TRBD2	CASNLGLAGADTQYF	TGTGCCAGCAACCTCGGACTAGCGGGAGCAGATACGCAGTATTTT
many	TRBV20-1	TRBJ2-3	.	CSASNRPSGTDTQYF	TGCAGTGCTAGTAACCGGCCCTCGGGCACAGATACGCAGTATTTT
.	TRBV28	TRBJ2-7	TRBD2	CASSSSLGSGGFSYEQYF	TGTGCCAGCAGTTCATCGTTGGGGAGCGGGGGCTTTTCCTACGAGCAGTACTTC
few	TRBV6-4	TRBJ1-6	.	CASSSTGSNSPLHF	TGTGCCAGCTCCTCTACAGGGAGTAATTCACCCCTCCACTTT
many	TRBV20-1	TRBJ1-1	.	CSAIPPKGGSTEAFF	TGCAGTGCTATTCCTCCAAAGGGGGGGTCCACTGAAGCTTTCTTT
.	TRBV6-4	TRBJ1-2	TRBD1	CASSEGQAVSGYTF	TGTGCCAGCAGTGAAGGACAGGCTGTCTCTGGCTACACCTTC
many	TRBV2	TRBJ2-1	.	CASRPGVSYNEQFF	TGTGCCAGCAGACCAGGGGTCTCTTACAATGAGCAGTTCTTC
.	TRBV6-2/TRBV6-3	TRBJ2-7	TRBD2	CAGARAGGNYEQYF	TGTGCCGGAGCCAGGGCGGGAGGAAACTACGAGCAGTACTTC
.	TRBV19	TRBJ2-3	TRBD2	CASKSGGPGTQYF	TGTGCCAGTAAGTCGGGAGGGCCTGGTACGCAGTATTTT
.	TRBV7-3	TRBJ2-3	TRBD2	CASSLRLAGADTQYF	TGTGCCAGCAGCTTAAGGCTAGCGGGCGCAGATACGCAGTATTTT
.	TRBV9	TRBJ2-1	.	CASSPQGSRAGEMYEQFF	TGTGCCAGCAGCCCCCAGGGGTCGAGGGCGGGAGAAATGTATGAGCAGTTCTTC
.	TRBV2	TRBJ2-7	.	CASSENRSYEQYF	TGTGCCAGCAGTGAGAACAGGTCCTACGAGCAGTACTTC
many	TRBV7-2	TRBJ1-4	.	CASSLSPTASNEKLFF	TGTGCCAGCAGCTTATCACCGACAGCTTCTAATGAAAAACTGTTTTTT
.	TRBV2	TRBJ1-2	TRBD1	CASSVAGTGVMDTF	TGTGCCAGCAGTGTTGCCGGGACAGGAGTTATGGACACCTTC
few	TRBV2	TRBJ1-4	.	CASSEVRGQEKLFF	TGTGCCAGCAGTGAAGTCAGGGGCCAGGAAAAACTGTTTTTT
many	TRBV7-2	TRBJ2-2	TRBD2	CASSLSRPSGSANTGELFF	TGTGCCAGCAGCTTAAGCCGCCCGAGCGGGAGCGCGAACACCGGGGAGCTGTTTTTT
.	TRBV27	TRBJ1-2	.	CASSTGSREGYGYTF	TGTGCCAGCAGTACTGGGTCCCGAGAGGGCTATGGCTACACCTTC
.	TRBV29-1	TRBJ2-1	TRBD2	CSVERGGNEQFF	TGCAGCGTTGAAAGGGGAGGGAATGAGCAGTTCTTC
.	TRBV19	TRBJ2-5	TRBD1	CASSMPGGPQEETQYF	TGTGCCAGTAGTATGCCAGGGGGCCCGCAAGAAGAGACCCAGTACTTC
many	TRBV6-5	TRBJ2-1	.	CASSYDAVVRYSNEQFF	TGTGCCAGCAGTTACGATGCGGTAGTTCGGTACTCCAATGAGCAGTTCTTC
.	TRBV29-1	TRBJ2-3	TRBD2	CSVPEALAGGRVTDTQYF	TGCAGCGTCCCAGAGGCCTTAGCGGGTGGGAGGGTCACAGATACGCAGTATTTT
once	TRBV29-1	TRBJ2-1	TRBD2	CSVETSGRAGEQFF	TGCAGCGTGGAGACTAGCGGGAGGGCCGGTGAGCAGTTCTTC
many	TRBV28	TRBJ2-4	TRBD1	CASSDYRGRGKNIQYF	TGTGCCAGCAGTGACTACAGGGGGCGCGGCAAAAACATTCAGTACTTC
many	TRBV12-3/TRBV12-4	TRBJ2-1	.	CASSSLSSYNEQFF	TGTGCCAGCAGTTCCCTGAGCTCCTACAATGAGCAGTTCTTC
.	TRBV6-6	TRBJ2-1	TRBD2	CASSYSRGSGRYEQFF	TGTGCCAGCAGTTACTCCCGGGGTAGCGGGAGGTATGAGCAGTTCTTC
.	TRBV5-1	TRBJ2-6	TRBD1	CASSLTRGPGANVLTF	TGCGCCAGCAGCTTAACTAGGGGGCCTGGGGCCAACGTCCTGACTTTC
.	TRBV5-1	TRBJ1-3	.	CASSLTNSGNTIYF	TGCGCCAGCAGCTTGACAAACTCTGGAAACACCATATATTTT